This TCR beta chain is from a study of regulatory T cells in long-lasting Graves disease. Germline values: CDR1 SGHAT, CDR2 FQNNGV. This CDR3 is built from 14 residues. As for time point: newly diagnosed GD, antithyroid drugs for less than 3 months. Scientists built the TCR library using RNA that was extracted from PBMCs. Xi'an, China, was home to the endocrinology department that provided patients. This clonotype was picked up many times. Relative to the germline gene, one junction end is altered; a read error may explain this. Arm-PCR of CDR3 regions and iRepertoire HTBI primers were the basis on which TCR beta libraries were built. TCRdb fed the multiplex PCR reads into MiXCR, producing one record per CDR3 protein. This sample yields 420,000 or so distinct CDR3 sequences, of which about a sixth are seen a single time; 23% belongs to the top ten. These data also formed part of another study, on T cells in Graves' hyperthyroidism and ophthalmopathy.

The material sequenced was peripheral blood mononuclear cells (PBMCs), taken at new diagnosis, from a patient treated with antithyroid drugs. The TCR was taken from a woman in her late teens or twenties with Graves disease. The V gene is TRBV11-2, the J gene TRBJ2-5, with D perhaps TRBD1 (6 bases). The CDR3 DNA is TGTACCAGCAGGGCGACAGGTATTCAAGAGACCCAGTACTTC. Its protein is CTSRATGIQETQYF.